This TCR beta chain stems from a study of blood T cell repertoires in COVID-19. Libraries were prepared by immunoSEQ multiplex PCR; TCRdb keeps only in-frame clonotypes and omits some of them. Seen here are about 94,000 clones, 75% to 90% observed once, and the top ten hold over 15%. In germline, CDR1 is MNHEY, CDR2 SMNVEV (reference sequence). The CDR3 spans 15 residues. Trimming cost V 5 bases and J 11 bases; bases outside gene matches: 16. This sequence originates from a human donor in a cohort sampled during active COVID-19. The chain has TRBV27 and TRBJ1-1, with TRBD1 matching 8 bases. Material for sequencing was peripheral blood. Written as DNA, the CDR3 is TGTGCCAGCAGTCAAATTGGGCGACAGGGGATCTTGGCTTTCTTT. Translated, it gives CASSQIGRQGILAFF.